These 23 T cell receptor beta chains were sequenced from one sample in a study of neurological immune-mediated disorders. MiXCR was run by TCRdb on the 5' RACE reads, yielding one entry per CDR3 protein. The data show some 54,000 distinct CDR3 sequences, roughly a tenth seen once. The time point denotes: longitudinal time-point 1 (baseline). Sequencing was done on a sample of PBMCs. Receptors were obtained from a male donor with HTLV-1-associated myelopathy (HAM/TSP).

CDR3 region: CASSQLAGGRNEQFF. Written as DNA, the CDR3 is TGCGCCAGCAGCCAACTAGCGGGGGGGCGGAATGAGCAGTTCTTC. V is TRBV5-1 and J is TRBJ2-1; 13 positions match TRBD2. With 4 bases clipped from V and 7 bases from J, the junction kept 5 bases outside the gene matches. The germline V gene encodes CDR1 SGHRS and CDR2 YFSETQ. The length of the CDR3 is 15 residues.

The V gene is TRBV6-2 or TRBV6-3, the J gene TRBJ2-7; D ambiguous. Trimming stripped 7 bases from V and 0 bases from J, with 25 bases between. Germline V gene sequence: CDR1 MNHEY, CDR2 SVGEGT. The CDR3 is made up of 18 amino acids. The CDR3 region has the DNA TGTGCCAGCAACCCAACGGGCCTAGTGGCGGCCGGCTCCTACGAGCAGTACTTC. It encodes CASNPTGLVAAGSYEQYF.

This clonotype appeared many times. This sequence joins TRBV4-3 and TRBJ1-4, with TRBD1 identical over 7 bases. Trimming cost V 1 base and J 6 bases; bases outside gene matches: 2. The CDR3 loop spans 14 amino acids. Germline V CDR1 and CDR2: LGHNA, YSLEER. The CDR3 protein is CASSQGGTDEKLFF. As DNA, the CDR3 is TGCGCCAGCAGCCAAGGAGGGACAGATGAAAAACTGTTTTTT.

This clonotype was counted many times. The chain employs TRBV5-1 and TRBJ2-1; D perhaps matches TRBD1 (6 bases). V shed 1 base and J shed 0 bases, with 20 bases lying between them. Per germline, CDR1 SGHRS and CDR2 YFSETQ. The CDR3 spans 19 residues. CDR3 in amino acids: CASSLRPPGAVGSYNEQFF. As DNA, the CDR3 is TGCGCCAGCAGCTTGCGGCCGCCAGGGGCAGTCGGCTCCTACAATGAGCAGTTCTTC.

This clonotype showed up many times. The J gene is TRBJ1-1, the V gene TRBV5-1, with 12 positions matching TRBD1. With 7 bases clipped from V and 3 bases from J, the junction kept 10 bases outside the gene matches. In germline, CDR1 is SGHRS, CDR2 YFSETQ. CDR3 length: 16 residues. CDR3 region: CASASGTGGAYTEAFF. The CDR3 DNA reads TGCGCCAGCGCCTCCGGGACAGGGGGCGCTTACACTGAAGCTTTCTTT.

CDR3 sequence: CASSLVGFSFYNEQFF. CDR3 DNA sequence: TGTGCCAGCAGCTTAGTTGGATTCTCGTTCTACAATGAGCAGTTCTTC. The rearrangement uses TRBV7-2 and TRBJ2-1; no definite D call. This CDR3 region has 16 residues. From germline, CDR1 is SGHTA and CDR2 FQGNSA. Trimming took 1 base from V and 3 from J, leaving 13 bases between them.

This clonotype was counted at least ten times. This chain uses TRBV10-3 with TRBJ1-3, with a weak D call TRBD1 (5 bases). V lost 11 bases and J 0 bases, leaving 14 bases between the germline ends. Germline CDR1 ENHRY, CDR2 SYGVKD. This CDR3 spans 14 amino acids. CDR3 protein: CACQGVSSGNTIYF. CDR3 in DNA: TGTGCCTGTCAAGGGGTCAGCTCTGGAAACACCATATATTTT.

This clonotype was picked up many times. The chain employs TRBV5-1 and TRBJ2-3; 10 nucleotides line up with TRBD2. The V gene end was trimmed by 2 bases and the J gene end by 3 bases; junction bases not matched to a gene: 3. From germline, CDR1 is SGHRS and CDR2 YFSETQ. The CDR3 is made up of 15 amino acids. The CDR3 protein is CASSFSSGGTDTQYF. DNA for the CDR3: TGCGCCAGCAGCTTCTCTAGCGGGGGTACAGATACGCAGTATTTT. Supplemented by reference TRBV5-1 and TRBJ2-3, the full variable domain reads KAGVTQTPRYLIKTRGQQVTLSCSPISGHRSVSWYQQTPGQGLQFLFEYFSETQRNKGNFPGRFSGRQFSNSRSEMNVSTLELGDSALYLCASSFSSGGTDTQYFGPGTRLTVL.

This clonotype was counted at least ten times. This chain joins TRBV6-5 and TRBJ2-5; 7 bases align to TRBD2. The V gene's germline CDR1 is MNHEY and CDR2 SVGAGI. The CDR3 loop spans 14 amino acids. J lost 4 bases, V lost 2 bases, and 4 bases had no gene match. In nucleotides, the CDR3 is TGTGCCAGCAGTTACGGCGGGGAGGGAGAGACCCAGTACTTC. Protein product: CASSYGGEGETQYF.

This clonotype has at least ten counts. The chain employs TRBV28 and TRBJ2-3, with D hard to call. The CDR3 runs to 13 residues. V was clipped by 7 bases and J by 2 bases, with 10 bases between them. CDR1 MDHEN and CDR2 SYDVKM come from the germline V gene. DNA for the CDR3: TGTGCCAGCACTTTTACCCCCACAGATACGCAGTATTTT. Its translation is CASTFTPTDTQYF.

This clonotype was recorded at least ten times. The rearrangement links TRBV15 to TRBJ2-3; the D gene is possibly TRBD1 (7 bases). The CDR3 has 16 residues. CDR1 is LNHNV and CDR2 is YYDKDF in the germline V gene (reference sequence). Trimming left V 0 bases short and J 7 bases short, with 17 bases between. DNA for the CDR3: TGTGCCACCAGCAGAGAGGGAGGACAGGTGCAGCATACGCAGTATTTT. It encodes CATSREGGQVQHTQYF.

This clonotype came up many times. This rearrangement joins TRBV14 to TRBJ1-1; no definite D call. Trimming pared 0 bases from V and 5 bases from J, leaving 7 bases between. The germline V gene has CDR1 SGHDN and CDR2 FVKESK. The CDR3 is made up of 13 amino acids. The CDR3 protein is CASSQDLTTEAFF. CDR3 sequence (DNA): TGTGCCAGCAGCCAAGATTTAACAACTGAAGCTTTCTTT.

This clonotype was counted ten times or more. This rearrangement joins TRBV15 to TRBJ1-2; D uncertain. Between the trimmed V and J ends, which lost 0 bases and 0 bases, there was a span of 8 bases. Germline V gene data show CDR1 as LNHNV and CDR2 as YYDKDF (reference sequence). The CDR3 is 15 amino acids. The CDR3 nucleotides read TGTGCCACCAGCAGAGAAGTCGGAACTAACTATGGCTACACCTTC. Amino acid sequence: CATSREVGTNYGYTF.

This clonotype was detected ten times or more. The J gene is TRBJ2-7, the V gene TRBV29-1; D gene uncertain. V shed 1 base and J shed 5 bases, with 9 bases lying between them. The CDR3 contains 12 residues. Germline assignment: CDR1 SQVTM and CDR2 ANQGSEA. The CDR3 region has the DNA TGCAGCGTTGAAGGGGTTTGGGACGAGCAGTACTTC. This translates into CSVEGVWDEQYF.

This clonotype was observed many times. The gene calls are TRBV5-1 and TRBJ2-7; 11 nucleotides line up with TRBD1. V dropped 6 bases and J dropped 3; count of bases not matched to a gene: 5. The germline CDR1 and CDR2 sequences are SGHRS and YFSETQ. The CDR3 consists of 14 residues. The CDR3 spells CASNTGQGVYEQYF. The DNA of the CDR3 is TGCGCCAGCAACACGGGACAGGGGGTCTACGAGCAGTACTTC.

This clonotype was counted many times. The rearrangement links TRBV6-5 to TRBJ1-5; 10 bases fit TRBD1. The germline CDR1 and CDR2 sequences are MNHEY and SVGAGI. The CDR3 sequence is 15 residues long. Trimming at V came to 2 bases and at J to 6 bases, leaving 4 bases not matched to a gene. The CDR3 loop reads CASSYGTGVGQPQHF. The CDR3 DNA reads TGTGCCAGCAGTTACGGGACAGGGGTGGGTCAGCCCCAGCATTTT.

There are many counts of this clonotype. V usage is TRBV7-2 and J usage is TRBJ2-7; D ambiguous. CDR3 length: 15 residues. V was clipped by 0 bases and J by 3 bases, with 12 bases between them. CDR1 is SGHTA and CDR2 is FQGNSA in the germline V gene. CDR3 DNA: TGTGCCAGCAGCTTAGCTGTGCAGCCGAGCTACGAGCAGTACTTC. This gives the protein CASSLAVQPSYEQYF.

This clonotype was observed at least ten times. For the CDR3, the DNA is TGCGCCAGCAGCTTGGACAGGGCCTACGAGCAGTACTTC. Its translation: CASSLDRAYEQYF. The rearrangement joins TRBV5-1 to TRBJ2-7; possibly TRBD1 for D (6 bases). Between the trimmed V and J ends, which lost 0 bases and 2 bases, there was a span of 6 bases. This CDR3 contains 13 residues. In germline, CDR1 is SGHRS, CDR2 YFSETQ.

This clonotype was detected only once. Given a much more abundant clone one base away, this may be a read error. The gene calls are TRBV27 and TRBJ2-7; D may be TRBD2 (5 bases). The length of the CDR3 is 15 residues. Looked up from germline, CDR1 is MNHEY and CDR2 is SMNVEV (reference sequence). The V and J ends lost 1 base and 2 bases respectively, with 12 bases between them. This chain's CDR3 is CASSLYSVDAYEQYF. The CDR3 DNA reads TGTGCCAGCAGTTTATATAGCGTGGACGCCTACGAGCAGTACTTC.

This clonotype was seen repeatedly, ten times or more. J is TRBJ2-7 and V is TRBV5-1, with D possibly being TRBD1 (6 bases). Germline CDR1 is SGHRS and CDR2 is YFSETQ. The CDR3 consists of 13 residues. V lost 4 bases to trimming and J lost 7 bases, with 15 bases between them. The CDR3 nucleotides read TGCGCCAGCAGCATCGGGACACCCCATGAGCAGTACTTC. It codes for CASSIGTPHEQYF.

The gene calls are TRBV19 and TRBJ2-7, with TRBD2 matching over 10 bases. V gave up 3 bases and J gave up 5 bases; unmatched junction bases: 7. CDR1 is LNHDA, CDR2 SQIVND, per germline (reference sequence). The CDR3 spans 15 residues. CDR3 sequence (DNA): TGTGCCAGTAGTATTGCAGCGGGGGGGCACCACGAGCAGTACTTC. Translation: CASSIAAGGHHEQYF. The complete variable domain, with remaining parts taken from reference TRBV19 and TRBJ2-7, reads DGGITQSPKYLFRKEGQNVTLSCEQNLNHDAMYWYRQDPGQGLRLIYYSQIVNDFQKGDIAEGYSVSREKKESFPLTVTSAQKNPTAFYLCASSIAAGGHHEQYFGPGTRLTVT.

This clonotype was observed at least ten times. The chain is built from TRBV5-1 and TRBJ1-1; TRBD1 agrees at 9 bases. This CDR3 spans 17 amino acids. The ends lost 2 bases at V and 1 base at J; junction bases unmatched: 9. Germline V CDR1 and CDR2: SGHRS, YFSETQ. The CDR3: CASSFRTGEGPNTEAFF. The CDR3 coding sequence is TGCGCCAGCAGCTTTAGGACAGGGGAGGGGCCGAACACTGAAGCTTTCTTT. Based on the CDR3 plus reference TRBV5-1 and TRBJ1-1, the full variable domain is KAGVTQTPRYLIKTRGQQVTLSCSPISGHRSVSWYQQTPGQGLQFLFEYFSETQRNKGNFPGRFSGRQFSNSRSEMNVSTLELGDSALYLCASSFRTGEGPNTEAFFGQGTRLTVV.

This clonotype appeared many times. J is TRBJ2-1 and V is TRBV12-3 or TRBV12-4; D is uncertain. Trimming stripped 2 bases from V and 8 bases from J, with 7 bases between. The CDR3 contains 12 residues. CDR3 nucleotide sequence: TGTGCCAGCAGTTTATGGGCCGATGAGCAGTTCTTC. Its translation: CASSLWADEQFF.